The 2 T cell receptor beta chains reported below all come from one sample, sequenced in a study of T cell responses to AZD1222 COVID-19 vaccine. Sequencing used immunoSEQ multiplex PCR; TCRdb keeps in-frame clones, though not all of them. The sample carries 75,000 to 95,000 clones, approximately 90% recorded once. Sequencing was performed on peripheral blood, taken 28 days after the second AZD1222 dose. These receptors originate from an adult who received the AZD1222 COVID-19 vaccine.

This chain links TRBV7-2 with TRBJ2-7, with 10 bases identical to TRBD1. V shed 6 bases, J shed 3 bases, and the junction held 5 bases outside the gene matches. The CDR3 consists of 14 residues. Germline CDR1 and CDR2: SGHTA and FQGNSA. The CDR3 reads CASRTGQGRYEQYF. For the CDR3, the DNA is TGTGCCAGCAGGACGGGACAGGGGCGCTACGAGCAGTACTTC. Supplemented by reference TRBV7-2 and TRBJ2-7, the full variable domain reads GAGVSQSPSNKVTEKGKDVELRCDPISGHTALYWYRQSLGQGLEFLIYFQGNSAPDKSGLPSDRFSAERTGGSVSTLTIQRTQQEDSAVYLCASRTGQGRYEQYFGPGTRLTVT.

CDR3 DNA sequence: TGTGCTGGGGGACAGGGGGCGGCCGGGGAGCTGTTTTTT. Protein product: CAGGQGAAGELFF. The chain is built from TRBV12-5 and TRBJ2-2; 12 bases fit TRBD1. The CDR3 is made up of 13 amino acids. V lost 11 bases, J lost 6 bases, and 4 bases stayed unmatched. The germline V gene encodes CDR1 LGHNT and CDR2 FRNRAP.